The 24 T cell receptor beta chains in this list originate from one sample, sequenced in a study of T-cell memory formation after mild COVID-19. TCRdb ran MiXCR on the 5' RACE reads and lists one entry per CDR3 protein. The sample has 540,000 or so distinct CDR3 sequences; approximately 20% are singletons. Source material: PBMCs or a T cell subset sorted from them (not recorded which). These receptors came from an adult woman who had mild COVID-19 (a few samples of this study predate the infection). Cell type and time point are not known.

This clonotype was seen a few times. V gene TRBV5-6 combines with J gene TRBJ2-5, with D perhaps matching TRBD2 (7 bases). Looked up from germline, CDR1 is SGHDT and CDR2 is YYEEEE. There are 16 residues in the CDR3. V was clipped by 1 base and J by 0 bases, with 13 bases between them. This CDR3 reads CASSLWGGLNQETQYF. The CDR3 DNA is TGTGCCAGCAGCTTGTGGGGGGGGCTAAACCAAGAGACCCAGTACTTC.

There are a few counts of this clonotype. V usage is TRBV12-3 or TRBV12-4 and J usage is TRBJ1-1; D is possibly TRBD1 (5 bases). The CDR3 is 13 amino acids. V was trimmed by 6 bases and J by 1 base, leaving 9 bases between them. CDR3 sequence (DNA): TGTGCCAGCAGGGGACCGGAGAACACTGAAGCTTTCTTT. This translates into CASRGPENTEAFF.

This clonotype was observed a handful of times. The rearrangement uses TRBV29-1 and TRBJ2-7; unclear D gene. Germline assignment: CDR1 SQVTM and CDR2 ANQGSEA. V was pared by 1 base and J by 0 bases, with 4 bases between. CDR3 length equals 12 residues. The CDR3 here is CSVEAGSYEQYF. The CDR3 nucleotides are TGCAGCGTTGAAGCTGGCTCCTACGAGCAGTACTTC.

V usage is TRBV6-5 and J usage is TRBJ2-3; the D gene is possibly TRBD1 (6 bases). Trimming removed 2 bases from V and 2 bases from J, with 11 bases in between. CDR1 MNHEY and CDR2 SVGAGI come from the germline V gene. The CDR3 runs to 15 residues. The CDR3 here is CASSYGRGLTDTQYF. In DNA, the CDR3 is TGTGCCAGCAGTTACGGCAGGGGCCTCACAGATACGCAGTATTTT.

The chain joins TRBV12-3 or TRBV12-4 to TRBJ2-3, with TRBD1 matching 7 bases. The CDR3 extends over 11 amino acids. Losses at the gene ends were 8 bases for V and 9 bases for J; bases not matched to a gene: 5. CDR3 in DNA: TGTGCCAGCGAACAGGGGACCACGCAGTATTTT. Residues: CASEQGTTQYF.

This clonotype was seen repeatedly, ten times or more. The rearrangement joins TRBV29-1 to TRBJ2-5, with D maybe TRBD2 (6 bases). The CDR3 is 14 residues long. Trimming took 3 bases from V and 5 from J, leaving 16 bases between them. The V gene's germline CDR1 is SQVTM and CDR2 ANQGSEA. The CDR3 DNA is TGCAGCGTTGATGGCGGGAAGGCGGCGGAGACCCAGTACTTC. Translated: CSVDGGKAAETQYF.

The chain employs TRBV14 and TRBJ2-1; D remains ambiguous. The germline CDR1 and CDR2 sequences are SGHDN and FVKESK. Trimming removed 1 base from V and 4 bases from J, with 5 bases in between. The CDR3 extends over 13 amino acids. CDR3 protein: CASSQALYNEQFF. Written as DNA, the CDR3 is TGTGCCAGCAGCCAAGCACTATACAATGAGCAGTTCTTC.

This clonotype was detected a few times. The chain is built from TRBV5-6 and TRBJ2-2; TRBD2 agrees at 8 bases. This CDR3 is 15 amino acids long. Germline values: CDR1 SGHDT, CDR2 YYEEEE. V was clipped by 1 base and J by 3 bases; unmatched bases: 2. CDR3 loop: CASSLRGGHTGELFF. The CDR3 nucleotides are TGTGCCAGCAGCTTGCGGGGGGGGCACACCGGGGAGCTGTTTTTT.

The chain employs TRBV7-9 and TRBJ2-3; D is possibly TRBD2 (5 bases). The CDR3 is 15 amino acids. Trimming pared 5 bases from V and 2 bases from J, leaving 14 bases between. The germline CDR1 and CDR2 sequences are SEHNR and FQNEAQ (reference sequence). CDR3 sequence (DNA): TGTGCCAGCAGCCCGAAGGGTCGGGACACAGATACGCAGTATTTT. Its translation is CASSPKGRDTDTQYF.

This clonotype was counted between two and nine times. The chain combines TRBV20-1 with TRBJ2-7, with TRBD1 identical over 11 bases. The CDR3 consists of 14 residues. With V trimmed by 5 bases and J by 2 bases, 5 bases remained unmatched. Germline CDR1 reads DFQATT; CDR2 reads SNEGSKA (reference sequence). Here the CDR3 DNA reads TGCAGTGCTTGGACAGGGGGCGGTCCCTACGAGCAGTACTTC. Residues: CSAWTGGGPYEQYF.

This clonotype was found a few times. The CDR3 bases are TGTGCCAGCAGCCAAGTCAGTGTGGGGAATGAGCAGTTCTTC. This gives the protein CASSQVSVGNEQFF. The chain has TRBV14 and TRBJ2-1; D unclear. The ends were cut back, 1 base at V and 7 bases at J, with 11 bases in the middle. Germline CDR1 and CDR2: SGHDN and FVKESK. The length of the CDR3 is 14 residues.

This clonotype has just a few counts. The rearrangement joins TRBV6-1 to TRBJ2-1; D uncertain. The germline V gene encodes CDR1 MNHNS and CDR2 SASEGT. CDR3 length: 11 residues. The germline V and J ends were trimmed by 8 bases and 8 bases, with 10 bases remaining between them. The CDR3 DNA reads TGTGCCAGCCAGATTCGGGATGAGCAGTTCTTC. Protein sequence: CASQIRDEQFF.

This chain uses TRBV29-1 with TRBJ2-7, with TRBD1 matching over 8 bases. With V trimmed by 1 base and J by 3 bases, 5 bases remained unmatched. There are 14 residues in the CDR3. Germline V gene lookup returns CDR1 SQVTM and CDR2 ANQGSEA. DNA for the CDR3: TGCAGCGTTGAAGTCCCCGGACAGGGCTACGAGCAGTACTTC. The encoded protein is CSVEVPGQGYEQYF.

This clonotype was seen more than once but under ten times. The V and J genes are TRBV5-1 and TRBJ2-4; no firm D call. The V gene's germline CDR1 is SGHRS and CDR2 YFSETQ. Trimming removed 3 bases from V and 6 bases from J, with 7 bases in between. CDR3 length: 12 residues. The CDR3 nucleotides are TGCGCCAGCAGCTCCCCTGGAAACATTCAGTACTTC. This codes for CASSSPGNIQYF.

This chain connects TRBV20-1 to TRBJ1-2; 9 bases fit TRBD1. The germline gives CDR1 DFQATT, CDR2 SNEGSKA (reference sequence). CDR3 length: 14 residues. J was trimmed by 6 bases and V by 6 bases; bases with no gene match: 11. DNA for the CDR3: TGCAGTGCCTCCGACAGGGGGTTATTCGATGGCTACACCTTC. It yields the protein CSASDRGLFDGYTF.

This clonotype was observed at least ten times. This sequence joins TRBV30 and TRBJ2-7, with TRBD2 matching 7 bases. Germline V gene lookup returns CDR1 GTSNPN and CDR2 SVGIG (reference sequence). The trim removed 0 bases at V and 6 bases at J, leaving 11 bases unmatched. The CDR3 is 15 residues long. Here the CDR3 reads CAWSVLASGPSEQYF. The CDR3 DNA follows: TGTGCCTGGAGTGTACTGGCTAGCGGACCTAGCGAGCAGTACTTC.

The V gene is TRBV12-3 or TRBV12-4, the J gene TRBJ2-1; TRBD2 matches 7 bases. There are 19 residues in the CDR3. Germline trimming cut 2 bases from V and 6 bases from J; bases unmatched to any gene: 19. The DNA for the CDR3 is TGTGCCAGCAGTTTACTTACAGTGCGGGCGACTAGCCAGGGCAATGAGCAGTTCTTC. It specifies CASSLLTVRATSQGNEQFF.

The chain recombines TRBV7-9 with TRBJ2-3; D is undetermined. The V end lost 5 bases, the J end lost 4 bases, and 7 bases lay between the germline ends. Germline assignment: CDR1 SEHNR and CDR2 FQNEAQ (reference sequence). This CDR3 has 12 residues. The CDR3 loop is CASSEGADTQYF. The CDR3 DNA sequence: TGTGCCAGCAGCGAAGGAGCAGATACGCAGTATTTT.

This clonotype was detected only a few times. The gene calls are TRBV27 and TRBJ1-2; 11 bases are shared with TRBD1. Germline V gene data show CDR1 as MNHEY and CDR2 as SMNVEV (reference sequence). The CDR3 has 17 residues. The junction had 8 bases not matched to a gene; V was cut back by 5 bases and J by 0 bases. CDR3 bases: TGTGCCAGCAGTCCGGACAGGGGGCACTGGGCTAACTATGGCTACACCTTC. Translated: CASSPDRGHWANYGYTF.

This clonotype was seen a few times. The rearrangement uses TRBV29-1 and TRBJ2-7; TRBD1 matches at 7 bases. J lost 3 bases, V lost 4 bases, and 6 bases had no gene match. This CDR3 spans 13 amino acids. The germline CDR1 and CDR2 sequences are SQVTM and ANQGSEA. Here the CDR3 reads CSVVEGGGYEQYF. In DNA, the CDR3 is TGCAGCGTTGTAGAAGGGGGCGGCTACGAGCAGTACTTC.

This chain connects TRBV29-1 to TRBJ1-1; tentatively, D is TRBD1 (5 bases). The V gene lost 7 bases and the J gene lost 5 bases, with 14 bases spanning the gap. CDR1 and CDR2 from the germline V gene are SQVTM and ANQGSEA. This CDR3 has 12 residues. This CDR3 reads CSASTAITEAFF. In DNA form, the CDR3 reads TGCAGCGCCTCGACAGCAATTACTGAAGCTTTCTTT.

This clonotype has a handful of counts. The chain is built from TRBV6-5 and TRBJ1-1, with D possibly TRBD1 on 6 matching bases. Trimming stripped 8 bases from V and 8 bases from J, with 15 bases between. CDR1 is MNHEY, CDR2 SVGAGI, per germline. The CDR3 loop spans 12 amino acids. The CDR3 region is CASGRGGTEAFF. Written as DNA, the CDR3 is TGTGCCAGCGGGAGAGGGGGGACAGAAGCTTTCTTT.

This clonotype was observed a few times. This chain links TRBV20-1 with TRBJ2-7; TRBD2 is a possible D gene (6 bases). The germline V and J ends were trimmed by 5 bases and 4 bases, with 24 bases remaining between them. The CDR3 consists of 16 residues. The germline V gene has CDR1 DFQATT and CDR2 SNEGSKA (reference sequence). The CDR3 spells CSAPNGLIGSFYEQYF. CDR3 nucleotide sequence: TGCAGTGCTCCGAACGGTTTGATCGGGAGTTTTTACGAGCAGTACTTC.

The J gene is TRBJ2-7, the V gene TRBV7-9; 7 bases are shared with TRBD1. This CDR3 is built from 18 residues. V was clipped by 4 bases and J by 2 bases; unmatched bases: 17. From germline, CDR1 is SEHNR and CDR2 FQNEAQ (reference sequence). CDR3 nucleotides: TGTGCCAGCAGCTCCCCCTTTGGCAGGGGGAAGGCCCCCTACGAGCAGTACTTC. Its translation is CASSSPFGRGKAPYEQYF.